The rows below give T cell receptor beta chains drawn from one sample of a study of T cell repertoires in cytomegalovirus infection. TCRdb independently ran MiXCR on the reads; one entry per CDR3 protein. The sample lists some 590,000 distinct CDR3 sequences, about 40% seen once, with roughly 50% in the top ten. What these receptors recognize is not known. The starting material was cultured PBMCs, obtained from culture after CMV antigen stimulation. These receptors were obtained from a human donor in good health (CMV status not recorded). Some clones in this sample may be carry-over from other donors' samples. CDR3s include the opening cysteine and the closing phenylalanine or tryptophan. The D gene is left open where the match is weak. Size values are once, few and many counts, or a class for expanded clones, and some rows have none.

cdr3_length,clone_size,j_call,v_call,d_call,cdr3_aa,cdr3_nt
12,-,TRBJ2-1,TRBV6-2/TRBV6-3,-,CASSYSSSEQFF,TGTGCCAGCAGTTACAGTAGCAGCGAGCAGTTCTTC
14,many,TRBJ1-1,TRBV4-1,-,CASSLRVRDTEAFF,TGCGCCAGCAGCCTACGGGTGCGTGACACTGAAGCTTTCTTT
15,few,TRBJ2-2,TRBV3-1,TRBD1,CASRGTGASTGELFF,TGTGCCAGCAGGGGAACAGGGGCGAGCACCGGGGAGCTGTTTTTT
15,few,TRBJ1-2,TRBV7-2,-,CASSQRVGANYGYTF,TGTGCCAGCAGCCAGAGAGTGGGAGCTAACTATGGCTACACCTTC
14,-,TRBJ2-7,TRBV20-1,TRBD1,CSARRQGKTYEQYF,TGCAGTGCTCGGAGACAGGGGAAAACCTACGAGCAGTACTTC
13,few,TRBJ2-3,TRBV7-6,-,CASSPIGEHTQYF,TGTGCCAGCAGCCCTATCGGAGAGCATACGCAGTATTTT
17,few,TRBJ2-3,TRBV7-2,-,CASSLVPVASGTDTQYF,TGTGCCAGCAGCTTAGTGCCGGTGGCTAGCGGCACAGATACGCAGTATTTT
14,few,TRBJ2-3,TRBV15,TRBD1,CATRRDRGTDTQYF,TGTGCCACCAGGAGGGACAGGGGGACAGATACGCAGTATTTT
14,-,TRBJ1-6,TRBV14,-,CASSQTGSGSPLHF,TGTGCCAGCAGCCAAACAGGGTCGGGTTCACCCCTCCACTTT
13,-,TRBJ1-2,TRBV14,-,CASSQGGQYGYTF,TGTGCCAGCAGCCAAGGAGGACAGTATGGCTACACCTTC
14,-,TRBJ1-2,TRBV7-9,-,CASSLSRNNYGYTF,TGTGCCAGCAGCTTAAGCAGAAATAACTATGGCTACACCTTC
13,-,TRBJ1-2,TRBV7-2,-,CASSPTGNGGYTF,TGTGCCAGCAGTCCCACAGGGAACGGGGGCTACACCTTC
11,few,TRBJ1-4,TRBV12-3/TRBV12-4,-,CASSLVEKLFF,TGTGCCAGCAGTTTGGTTGAAAAACTGTTTTTT
15,-,TRBJ2-7,TRBV5-1,TRBD1,CASSSYAGQGNEQYF,TGCGCCAGCAGCTCCTACGCGGGACAGGGTAACGAGCAGTACTTC
14,-,TRBJ2-3,TRBV7-2,TRBD1,CASSQGQGADTQYF,TGTGCCAGCAGCCAGGGACAGGGGGCAGATACGCAGTATTTT
16,-,TRBJ2-5,TRBV5-4,-,CASSLGPPLGQETQYF,TGTGCCAGCAGCTTAGGACCCCCCCTGGGACAAGAGACCCAGTACTTC
16,-,TRBJ2-3,TRBV11-2,TRBD2,CASSLLSGGNTDTQYF,TGTGCCAGCAGCTTACTTAGCGGGGGCAACACAGATACGCAGTATTTT
14,few,TRBJ1-2,TRBV20-1,-,CSARDRAGGYGYTF,TGCAGTGCTAGAGATAGGGCAGGTGGCTATGGCTACACCTTC
14,-,TRBJ1-4,TRBV19,-,CASSITGLGEKLFF,TGTGCCAGTAGTATTACGGGTCTAGGCGAAAAACTGTTTTTT
15,-,TRBJ1-1,TRBV6-8,TRBD1,CASSRGTGDSTEAFF,TGTGCCAGCAGTCGGGGGACAGGGGATAGTACTGAAGCTTTCTTT
21,-,TRBJ2-1,TRBV6-2/TRBV6-3,TRBD2,CASSYPGLAAPTASSYNEQFF,TGTGCCAGCAGTTACCCGGGACTAGCGGCACCTACTGCTAGCTCCTACAATGAGCAGTTCTTC
17,few,TRBJ1-5,TRBV7-8,TRBD1,CASSLGTGGRGDQPQHF,TGTGCCAGCAGCTTAGGTACAGGGGGCCGGGGAGATCAGCCCCAGCATTTT
13,few,TRBJ1-5,TRBV7-2,-,CASSPRRGQPQHF,TGTGCCAGCAGCCCAAGGCGGGGGCAGCCCCAGCATTTT
15,-,TRBJ2-7,TRBV10-3,TRBD1,CAISLDREGSYEQYF,TGTGCCATCAGTTTAGACAGGGAAGGAAGCTACGAGCAGTACTTC
14,-,TRBJ1-3,TRBV20-1,-,CSATLGGSGNTIYF,TGCAGTGCTACGCTAGGGGGATCGGGAAACACCATATATTTT
15,-,TRBJ2-1,TRBV7-9,TRBD2,CASSEGRGAHNEQFF,TGTGCCAGCAGCGAGGGGCGGGGGGCCCACAATGAGCAGTTCTTC
13,-,TRBJ2-7,TRBV18,-,CASSQYADYEQYF,TGTGCCAGCTCACAATATGCGGACTACGAGCAGTACTTC
17,once,TRBJ2-1,TRBV11-3,TRBD2,CASSSGLAGALHNEQFF,TGTGCCAGCAGCTCCGGACTAGCGGGGGCCCTGCACAATGAGCAGTTCTTC
16,-,TRBJ1-6,TRBV19,TRBD1,CASSIGGTGGGSPLHF,TGTGCCAGTAGTATCGGCGGGACAGGGGGAGGATCACCCCTCCACTTT
16,-,TRBJ1-2,TRBV4-1,TRBD1,CASSQFDGDRDYGYTF,TGTGCCAGCAGCCAATTCGACGGGGACAGGGACTATGGCTACACCTTC
15,-,TRBJ2-3,TRBV11-3,TRBD2,CASSSGGALGDTQYF,TGTGCCAGCAGCTCCGGGGGGGCCTTAGGAGATACGCAGTATTTT
15,-,TRBJ2-2,TRBV4-3,TRBD1,CASRKSGTDTGELFF,TGCGCCAGCAGAAAATCCGGGACAGACACCGGGGAGCTGTTTTTT
12,-,TRBJ1-2,TRBV3-1,-,CASSQTAWGYTF,TGTGCCAGCAGCCAAACCGCGTGGGGCTACACCTTC
16,-,TRBJ2-2,TRBV20-1,-,CSATDRTRLNTGELFF,TGCAGTGCTACCGACAGGACACGTTTGAACACCGGGGAGCTGTTTTTT
12,-,TRBJ2-1,TRBV20-1,-,CSDTSYYNEQFF,TGCAGTGACACCAGCTACTACAATGAGCAGTTCTTC
16,-,TRBJ1-5,TRBV6-1,-,CASSVVRAGGNQPQHF,TGTGCCAGCAGTGTTGTGCGGGCGGGGGGCAATCAGCCCCAGCATTTT
15,few,TRBJ1-6,TRBV4-2,-,CASSQDRERASPLHF,TGTGCCAGCAGCCAAGATCGGGAGAGAGCTTCACCCCTCCACTTT
15,few,TRBJ2-2,TRBV10-3,-,CAISDSGGNTGELFF,TGTGCCATCAGTGACTCCGGGGGCAACACCGGGGAGCTGTTTTTT
13,once,TRBJ1-2,TRBV6-5,-,CASSYAGSRGYTF,TGTGCCAGCAGTTACGCGGGGTCCCGCGGCTACACCTTC
19,once,TRBJ1-1,TRBV28,-,CASSFLELGTGRGNTEAFF,TGTGCCAGCAGTTTTCTTGAATTGGGAACAGGAAGGGGGAACACTGAAGCTTTCTTT
17,few,TRBJ2-4,TRBV27,-,CASSPRVGELAKNIQYF,TGTGCCAGCAGTCCAAGGGTGGGGGAACTAGCCAAAAACATTCAGTACTTC
13,-,TRBJ1-1,TRBV29-1,-,CSVVREVDTEAFF,TGCAGCGTTGTAAGGGAAGTGGACACTGAAGCTTTCTTT
14,many,TRBJ1-4,TRBV7-2,-,CASSWTATNEKLFF,TGTGCCAGCAGCTGGACAGCAACTAATGAAAAACTGTTTTTT
12,once,TRBJ2-5,TRBV12-3/TRBV12-4,TRBD1,CASQGTDGTQYF,TGTGCCAGCCAGGGGACAGATGGGACCCAGTACTTC
15,few,TRBJ2-5,TRBV20-1,-,CSARRPEGPRETQYF,TGCAGTGCTAGACGACCTGAGGGACCCAGGGAGACCCAGTACTTC
15,-,TRBJ1-2,TRBV4-3,-,CASSQEPTRHLSYTF,TGCGCCAGCAGCCAAGAGCCCACCCGACACCTAAGCTACACCTTC
15,-,TRBJ2-1,TRBV4-2,TRBD2,CASSQEAGGYNEQFF,TGTGCCAGCAGCCAAGAAGCGGGGGGCTACAATGAGCAGTTCTTC
14,many,TRBJ2-7,TRBV7-2,TRBD2,CASSPSRAGDEQYF,TGTGCCAGCAGCCCATCGAGAGCGGGAGACGAGCAGTACTTC
15,-,TRBJ1-2,TRBV4-3,-,CASSQDLGESYGYTF,TGCGCCAGCAGCCAAGATTTAGGGGAGAGCTATGGCTACACCTTC
14,few,TRBJ2-1,TRBV4-1,-,CASSPTIQGNEQFF,TGCGCCAGCAGCCCGACGATCCAAGGCAATGAGCAGTTCTTC
16,-,TRBJ1-6,TRBV27,TRBD1,CASSLTFRTGVLALHF,TGTGCCAGCAGTTTAACTTTTAGGACAGGCGTCCTGGCCCTCCACTTT
15,-,TRBJ1-4,TRBV7-2,-,CATAQGRGSWEKLFF,TGTGCCACCGCCCAAGGCAGGGGATCGTGGGAAAAACTGTTTTTT
16,-,TRBJ1-2,TRBV27,-,CASSARRGPPFHGYTF,TGTGCCAGCAGCGCCCGGCGAGGGCCCCCCTTCCATGGCTACACCTTC
15,few,TRBJ2-3,TRBV11-2,TRBD2,CASSLDSVAGDTQYF,TGTGCCAGCAGCTTAGATTCGGTAGCGGGCGATACGCAGTATTTT
15,once,TRBJ2-1,TRBV4-3,-,CASSQDLRLGDEQFF,TGCGCCAGCAGCCAAGATTTAAGGTTGGGCGATGAGCAGTTCTTC